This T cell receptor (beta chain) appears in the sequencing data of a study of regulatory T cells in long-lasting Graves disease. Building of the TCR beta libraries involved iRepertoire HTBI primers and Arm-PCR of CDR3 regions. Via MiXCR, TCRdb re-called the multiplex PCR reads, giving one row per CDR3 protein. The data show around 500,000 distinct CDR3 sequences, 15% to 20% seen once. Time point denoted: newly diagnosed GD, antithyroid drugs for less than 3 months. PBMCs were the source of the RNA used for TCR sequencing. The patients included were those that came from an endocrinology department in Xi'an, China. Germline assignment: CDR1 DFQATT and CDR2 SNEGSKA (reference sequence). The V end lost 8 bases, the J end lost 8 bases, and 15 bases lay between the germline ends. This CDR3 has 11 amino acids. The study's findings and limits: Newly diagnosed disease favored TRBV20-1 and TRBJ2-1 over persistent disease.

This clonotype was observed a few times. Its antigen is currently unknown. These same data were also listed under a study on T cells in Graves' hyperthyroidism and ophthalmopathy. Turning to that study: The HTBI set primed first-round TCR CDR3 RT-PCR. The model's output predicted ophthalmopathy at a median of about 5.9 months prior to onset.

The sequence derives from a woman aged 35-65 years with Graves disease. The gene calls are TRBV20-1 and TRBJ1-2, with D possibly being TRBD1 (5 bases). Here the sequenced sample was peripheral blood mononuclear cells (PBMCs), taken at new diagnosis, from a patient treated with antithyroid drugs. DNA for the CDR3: TGCAGTTACCCGGGACCCCGGGGCTACACCTTC. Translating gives CSYPGPRGYTF.